This T cell receptor beta chain was sequenced during a study of shared clonotypes between healthy human individuals. Profiled with immunoSEQ multiplex PCR; TCRdb holds only in-frame clones, not every one. The sample lists about 1.5 million clones; 98% were seen once. Into CD45RA+ naive and CD45RA-negative memory subsets, the CD4+ cells were split. The J segment lost 4 bases and the V segment lost 5 bases, leaving 5 bases of the junction unmatched. In germline, CDR1 is LNHDA, CDR2 SQIVND (reference sequence). The CDR3 is made up of 16 amino acids. Overall study results and limits: Rarefaction analysis demonstrated incomplete sorted-subset sequencing notwithstanding large depth.

To note about this clone: Antigen specificity is unknown. Within the sample, other DNA sequences also encode this same CDR3.

The sample was naive CD4+ T cells sorted from blood. This sample's subset: CD45RA+ positively selected. The TCR comes from a man aged 30 to 39 in good health. V usage is TRBV19 and J usage is TRBJ2-2; 12 positions agree with TRBD2. The CDR3 DNA reads TGTGCCAGTAGTTTACTAGCGGGAGGACCCACCGGGGAGCTGTTTTTT. It codes for CASSLLAGGPTGELFF. The full variable domain, with the rest looked up from reference TRBV19 and TRBJ2-2, is DGGITQSPKYLFRKEGQNVTLSCEQNLNHDAMYWYRQDPGQGLRLIYYSQIVNDFQKGDIAEGYSVSREKKESFPLTVTSAQKNPTAFYLCASSLLAGGPTGELFFGEGSRLTVL.